This T cell receptor beta chain was retrieved from a study of blood T cell repertoires in COVID-19 (dated by TCRdb to 2020 to 2021). A note on the overall study: Samples from collaborators originated in the United States, Italy and Spain and spanned both the acute and convalescent phases of COVID-19. The samples were drawn from two sources: the first 160 participants of the ongoing ImmuneRACE study, and 1,000 to 1,500 subjects contributed by 6 global collaborators. Where available, HLA class I and class II types were taken from metadata supplied by the sample provider and were not determined by assay-based typing. Subjects who had been exposed to COVID-19, were actively infected with it, or had recovered from it provided the deeply sampled blood TCRbeta repertoires that made up the dataset. The repertoires were released in a freely available public database meant as a resource for research on the immune response to SARS-CoV-2. A de-identified subject ID, COVID-19 status, age in years and sex were almost always included in the sample metadata. The prospective study material was composed of cDNA or gDNA derived from T cells, B-cell-depleted T cells, or PBMCs.

The immunoSEQ Assay, a bias-controlled multiplex PCR, was used to amplify TCRbeta CDR3 regions from genomic DNA. The authors' pipeline ran thus. Within the assay, amplification of reference gene primers was used to estimate how many nucleated cells each sample contained. Sequence reads were collapsed and filtered to measure the absolute abundance of every unique TCRbeta CDR3 rearrangement. For each sample, productive Simpson clonality was calculated by taking the square root of Simpson's diversity index across productive rearrangements. TCRdb took over this immuneACCESS table, retaining in-frame rearrangements with V and J assigned. Such tables are incomplete; in checked studies, under half of the missing clones stem from an unresolved V gene, and the remainder is unexplained. The V and J calls and the clone size are those of that table, but D and trimming were determined from the DNA. Present in this sample are approximately 120,000 clones, approximately 90% of which were seen just once. The ten biggest clones cover approximately 2% of the sample.

Its CDR3 holds 15 amino acids, cysteine through phenylalanine. Of the read, only the CDR3 DNA is kept; its 45 bases are in frame from base 1. V is pared back by 0 bases and J by 2 bases, with 9 bases lying between the germline termini. The germline V gene (reference sequence) specifies LGHDT as CDR1 and YNNKEL as CDR2. Comment on this clone: The antigen it recognizes is unknown. No much larger clone is present one base from it, and per-base qualities are unavailable.

Broad study findings and their caveats: The amount of clinical and demographic metadata varied by source and participant and was provided uncurated.

One collaborating source in Seattle enrolled patients during active infection and followed them longitudinally through the course of disease. Collaborating institutions collected whole blood in K2EDTA tubes following their own protocols. For TCRbeta analysis, collaborators shipped samples as frozen whole blood, isolated PBMCs, or DNA extracted from either of those sample types. The source of this sequence is a man aged 45-65 years with COVID-19, enrolled during active disease. The specimen was peripheral blood. The chain is made from TRBV3-1 (or the pseudogene TRBV3-2) and TRBJ2-3; the D segment cannot be called with confidence. The encoded CDR3 is CASSQDNFNTDTQYF. The nucleotide sequence reads TGTGCCAGCAGCCAAGATAACTTTAACACAGATACGCAGTATTTT.